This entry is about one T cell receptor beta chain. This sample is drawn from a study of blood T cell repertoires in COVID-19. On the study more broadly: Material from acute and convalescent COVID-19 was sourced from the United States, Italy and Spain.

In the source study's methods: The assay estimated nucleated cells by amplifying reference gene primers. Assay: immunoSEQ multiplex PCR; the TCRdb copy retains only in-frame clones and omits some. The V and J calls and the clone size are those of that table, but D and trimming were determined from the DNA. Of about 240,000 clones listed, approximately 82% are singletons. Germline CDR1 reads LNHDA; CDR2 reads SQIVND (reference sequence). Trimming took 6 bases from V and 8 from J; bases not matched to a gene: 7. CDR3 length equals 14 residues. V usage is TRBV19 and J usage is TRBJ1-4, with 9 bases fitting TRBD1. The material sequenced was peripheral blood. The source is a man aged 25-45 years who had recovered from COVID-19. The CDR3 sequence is CASSLGQGDEKLFF. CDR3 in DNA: TGTGCCAGTAGCTTGGGACAGGGCGACGAAAAACTGTTTTTT.